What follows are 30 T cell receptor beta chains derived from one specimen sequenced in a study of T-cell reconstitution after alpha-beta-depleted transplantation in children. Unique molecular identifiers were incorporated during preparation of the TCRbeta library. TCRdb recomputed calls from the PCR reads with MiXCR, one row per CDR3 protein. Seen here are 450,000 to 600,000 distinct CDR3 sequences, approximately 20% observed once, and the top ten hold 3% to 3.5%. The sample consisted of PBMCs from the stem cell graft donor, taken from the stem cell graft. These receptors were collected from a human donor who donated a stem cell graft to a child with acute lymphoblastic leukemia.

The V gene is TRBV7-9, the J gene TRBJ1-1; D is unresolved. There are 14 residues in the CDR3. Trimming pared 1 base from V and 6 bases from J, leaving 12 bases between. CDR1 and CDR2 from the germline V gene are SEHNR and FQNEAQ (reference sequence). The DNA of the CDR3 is TGTGCCAGCAGCTTAGAGGTTGAAGGGCCTGAAGCTTTCTTT. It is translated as CASSLEVEGPEAFF.

The CDR3 here is CASSLWANVLTF. The CDR3 DNA reads TGTGCCAGCAGCTTGTGGGCCAACGTCCTGACTTTC. This rearrangement joins TRBV5-6 to TRBJ2-6; D is uncertain. Germline V gene lookup returns CDR1 SGHDT and CDR2 YYEEEE. V was pared by 1 base and J by 5 bases, with 1 base between. The CDR3 covers 12 residues.

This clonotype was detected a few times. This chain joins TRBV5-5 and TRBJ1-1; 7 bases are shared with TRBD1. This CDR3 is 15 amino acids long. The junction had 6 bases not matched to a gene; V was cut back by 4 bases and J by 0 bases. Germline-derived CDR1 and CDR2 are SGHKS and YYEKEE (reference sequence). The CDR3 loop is CASSTWTGMNTEAFF. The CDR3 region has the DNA TGTGCCAGCAGCACATGGACAGGAATGAACACTGAAGCTTTCTTT.

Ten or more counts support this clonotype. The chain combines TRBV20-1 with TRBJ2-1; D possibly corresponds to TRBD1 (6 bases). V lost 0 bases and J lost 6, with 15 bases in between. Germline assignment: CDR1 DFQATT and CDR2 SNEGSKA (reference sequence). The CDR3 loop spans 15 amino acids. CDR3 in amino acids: CSAREVREGVNEQFF. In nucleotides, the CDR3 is TGCAGTGCTAGAGAAGTCCGCGAGGGGGTCAATGAGCAGTTCTTC.

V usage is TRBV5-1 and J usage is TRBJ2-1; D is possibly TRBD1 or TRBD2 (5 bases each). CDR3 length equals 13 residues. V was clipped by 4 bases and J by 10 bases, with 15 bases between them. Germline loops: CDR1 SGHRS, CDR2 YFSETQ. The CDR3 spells CASSDLEGREQFF. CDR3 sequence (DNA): TGCGCCAGCAGCGACCTAGAGGGGCGGGAGCAGTTCTTC. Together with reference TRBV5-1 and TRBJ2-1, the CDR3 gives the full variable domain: KAGVTQTPRYLIKTRGQQVTLSCSPISGHRSVSWYQQTPGQGLQFLFEYFSETQRNKGNFPGRFSGRQFSNSRSEMNVSTLELGDSALYLCASSDLEGREQFFGPGTRLTVL.

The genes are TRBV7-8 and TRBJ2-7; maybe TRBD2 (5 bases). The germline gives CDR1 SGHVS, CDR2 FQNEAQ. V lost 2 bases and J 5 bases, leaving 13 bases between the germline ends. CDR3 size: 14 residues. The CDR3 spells CASSLFTSSNEQYF. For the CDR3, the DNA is TGTGCCAGCAGCTTATTTACTAGTTCCAACGAGCAGTACTTC.

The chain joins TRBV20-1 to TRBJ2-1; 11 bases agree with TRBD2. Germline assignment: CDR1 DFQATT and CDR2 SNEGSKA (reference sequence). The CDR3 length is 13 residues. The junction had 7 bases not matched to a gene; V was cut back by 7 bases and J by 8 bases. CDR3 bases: TGCAGTGTAGCGGGAGGGGATGTCGATGAGCAGTTCTTC. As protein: CSVAGGDVDEQFF.

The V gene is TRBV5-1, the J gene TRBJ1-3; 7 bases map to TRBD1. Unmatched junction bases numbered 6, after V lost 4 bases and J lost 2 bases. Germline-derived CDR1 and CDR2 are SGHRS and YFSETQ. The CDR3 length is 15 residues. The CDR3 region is CASSPGTVAGNTIYF. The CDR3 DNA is TGCGCCAGCAGCCCGGGGACAGTCGCTGGAAACACCATATATTTT.

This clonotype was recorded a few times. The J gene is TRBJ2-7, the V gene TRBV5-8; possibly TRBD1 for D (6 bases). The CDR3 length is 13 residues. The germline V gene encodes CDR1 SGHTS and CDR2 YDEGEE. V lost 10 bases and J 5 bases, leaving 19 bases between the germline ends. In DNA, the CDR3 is TGTGCCGGCCGGACGCAGGGGAACGACGAGCAGTACTTC. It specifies CAGRTQGNDEQYF.

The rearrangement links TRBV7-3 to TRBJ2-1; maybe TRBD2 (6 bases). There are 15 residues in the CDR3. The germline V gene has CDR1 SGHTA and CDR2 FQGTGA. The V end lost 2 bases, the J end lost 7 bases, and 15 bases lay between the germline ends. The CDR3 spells CASSLVGGSMNEQFF. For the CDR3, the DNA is TGTGCCAGCAGCTTAGTTGGGGGGAGCATGAATGAGCAGTTCTTC.

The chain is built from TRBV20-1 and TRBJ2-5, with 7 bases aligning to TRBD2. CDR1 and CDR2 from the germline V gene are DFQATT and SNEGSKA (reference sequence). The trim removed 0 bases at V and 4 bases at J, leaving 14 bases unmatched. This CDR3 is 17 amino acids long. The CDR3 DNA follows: TGCAGTGCTAGAGAACTGGGGAGGGAAATATTAGGAGAGACCCAGTACTTC. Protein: CSARELGREILGETQYF.

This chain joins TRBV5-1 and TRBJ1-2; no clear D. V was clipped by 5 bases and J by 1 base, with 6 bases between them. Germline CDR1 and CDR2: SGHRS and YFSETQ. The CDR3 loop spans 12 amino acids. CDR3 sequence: CASRPFNYGYTF. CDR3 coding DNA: TGCGCCAGCAGACCTTTTAACTATGGCTACACCTTC.

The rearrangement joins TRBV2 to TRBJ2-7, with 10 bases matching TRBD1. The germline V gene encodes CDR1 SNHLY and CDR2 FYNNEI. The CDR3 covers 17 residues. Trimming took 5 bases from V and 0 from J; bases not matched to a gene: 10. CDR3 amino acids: CASSLGQGWGSSYEQYF. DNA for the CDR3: TGTGCCAGCAGTCTGGGACAGGGGTGGGGAAGCTCCTACGAGCAGTACTTC. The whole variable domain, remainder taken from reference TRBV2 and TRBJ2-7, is EPEVTQTPSHQVTQMGQEVILRCVPISNHLYFYWYRQILGQKVEFLVSFYNNEISEKSEIFDDQFSVERPDGSNFTLKIRSTKLEDSAMYFCASSLGQGWGSSYEQYFGPGTRLTVT.

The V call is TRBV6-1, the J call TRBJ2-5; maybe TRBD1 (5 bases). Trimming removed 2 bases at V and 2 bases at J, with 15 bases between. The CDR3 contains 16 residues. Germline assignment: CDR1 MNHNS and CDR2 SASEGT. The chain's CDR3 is CASSEQGRSLQETQYF. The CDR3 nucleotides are TGTGCCAGCAGTGAACAGGGTCGCTCTCTTCAAGAGACCCAGTACTTC.

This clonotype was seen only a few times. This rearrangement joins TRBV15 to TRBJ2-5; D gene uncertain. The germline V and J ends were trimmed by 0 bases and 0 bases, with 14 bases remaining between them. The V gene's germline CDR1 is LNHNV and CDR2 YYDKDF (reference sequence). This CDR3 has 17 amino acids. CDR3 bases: TGTGCCACCAGCAGAGATTCCGATGACACGTACCAAGAGACCCAGTACTTC. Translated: CATSRDSDDTYQETQYF.

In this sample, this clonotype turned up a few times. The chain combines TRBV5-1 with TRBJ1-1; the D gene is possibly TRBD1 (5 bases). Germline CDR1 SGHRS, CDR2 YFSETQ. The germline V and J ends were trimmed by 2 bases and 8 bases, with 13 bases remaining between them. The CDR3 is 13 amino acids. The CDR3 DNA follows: TGCGCCAGCAGCTTTGAGGACACCTCCGAAGCTTTCTTT. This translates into CASSFEDTSEAFF.

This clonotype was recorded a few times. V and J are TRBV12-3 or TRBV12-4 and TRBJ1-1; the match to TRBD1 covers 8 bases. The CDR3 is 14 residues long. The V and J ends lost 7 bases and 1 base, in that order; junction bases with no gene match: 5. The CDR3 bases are TGTGCCAGCAAACCTGGGACAGGGAACACTGAAGCTTTCTTT. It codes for CASKPGTGNTEAFF.

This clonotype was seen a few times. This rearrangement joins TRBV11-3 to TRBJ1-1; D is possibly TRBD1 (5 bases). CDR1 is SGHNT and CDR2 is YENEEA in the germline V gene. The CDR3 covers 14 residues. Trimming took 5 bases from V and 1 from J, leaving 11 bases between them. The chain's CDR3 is CASSPGRANTEAFF. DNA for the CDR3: TGTGCCAGCAGCCCGGGACGGGCGAACACTGAAGCTTTCTTT.

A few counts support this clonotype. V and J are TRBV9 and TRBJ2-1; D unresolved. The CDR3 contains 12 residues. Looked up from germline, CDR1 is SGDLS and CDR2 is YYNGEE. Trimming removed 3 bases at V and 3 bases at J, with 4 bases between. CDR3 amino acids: CASSEIYNEQFF. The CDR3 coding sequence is TGTGCCAGCAGCGAAATCTACAATGAGCAGTTCTTC.

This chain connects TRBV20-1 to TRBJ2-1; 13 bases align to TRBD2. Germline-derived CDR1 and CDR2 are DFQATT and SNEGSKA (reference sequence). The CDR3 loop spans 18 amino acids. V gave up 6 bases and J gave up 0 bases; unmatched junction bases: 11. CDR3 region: CSASQTSGRVSSYNEQFF. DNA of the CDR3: TGCAGTGCCTCTCAAACTAGCGGGAGGGTTAGCTCCTACAATGAGCAGTTCTTC.

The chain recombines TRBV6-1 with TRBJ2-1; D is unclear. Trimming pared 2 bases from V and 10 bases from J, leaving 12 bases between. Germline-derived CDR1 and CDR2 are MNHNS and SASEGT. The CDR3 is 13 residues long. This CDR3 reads CASSEIWPPEQFF. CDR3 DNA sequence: TGTGCCAGCAGTGAAATATGGCCGCCGGAGCAGTTCTTC.

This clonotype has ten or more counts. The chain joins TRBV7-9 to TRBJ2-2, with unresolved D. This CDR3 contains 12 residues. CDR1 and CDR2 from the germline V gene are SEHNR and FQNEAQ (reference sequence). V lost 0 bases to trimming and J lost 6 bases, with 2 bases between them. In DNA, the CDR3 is TGTGCCAGCAGCTTAGCGGCCGGGGAGCTGTTTTTT. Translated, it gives CASSLAAGELFF.

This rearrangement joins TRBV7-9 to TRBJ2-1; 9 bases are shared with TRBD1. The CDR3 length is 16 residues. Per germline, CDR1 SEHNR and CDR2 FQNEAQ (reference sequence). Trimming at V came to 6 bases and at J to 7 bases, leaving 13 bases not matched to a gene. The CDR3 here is CASRGEGQGKWNEQFF. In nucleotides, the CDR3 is TGTGCCAGCAGGGGAGAAGGACAGGGGAAGTGGAATGAGCAGTTCTTC.

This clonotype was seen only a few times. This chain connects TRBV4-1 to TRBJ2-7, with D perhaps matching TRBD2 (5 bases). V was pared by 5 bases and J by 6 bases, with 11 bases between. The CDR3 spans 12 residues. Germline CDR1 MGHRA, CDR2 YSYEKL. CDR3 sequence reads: CASSAHGVEQYF. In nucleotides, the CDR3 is TGCGCCAGCAGCGCGCACGGGGTCGAGCAGTACTTC.

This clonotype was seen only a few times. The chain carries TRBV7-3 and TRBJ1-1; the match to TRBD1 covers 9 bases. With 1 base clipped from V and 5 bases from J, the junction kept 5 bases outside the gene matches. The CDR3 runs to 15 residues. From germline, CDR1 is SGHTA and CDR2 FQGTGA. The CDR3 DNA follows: TGTGCCAGCAGCTTAATGGGACAGGGAGAAACTGAAGCTTTCTTT. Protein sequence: CASSLMGQGETEAFF.

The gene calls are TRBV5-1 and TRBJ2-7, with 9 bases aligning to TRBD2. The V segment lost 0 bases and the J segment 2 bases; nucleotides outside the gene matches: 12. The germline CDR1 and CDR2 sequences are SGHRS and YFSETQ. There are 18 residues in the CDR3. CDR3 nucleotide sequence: TGCGCCAGCAGCTTGGGGAGAGCCCCCGCGGGAGGGCCCTACGAGCAGTACTTC. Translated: CASSLGRAPAGGPYEQYF.

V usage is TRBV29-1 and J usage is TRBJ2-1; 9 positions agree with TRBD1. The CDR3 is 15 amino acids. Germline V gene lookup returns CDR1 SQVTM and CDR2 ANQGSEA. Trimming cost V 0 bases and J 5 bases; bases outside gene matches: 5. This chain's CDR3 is CSVEDWDRDNNEQFF. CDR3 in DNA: TGCAGCGTTGAAGATTGGGACAGGGACAACAATGAGCAGTTCTTC.

The DNA of the CDR3 is TGTGCCAGCAGAGCAGGGAAGGACTATGGCTACACCTTC. Residues: CASRAGKDYGYTF. The J gene is TRBJ1-2, the V gene TRBV28, with D possibly TRBD1 on 5 matching bases. The CDR3 runs to 13 residues. Trimming stripped 6 bases from V and 3 bases from J, with 11 bases between. From germline, CDR1 is MDHEN and CDR2 SYDVKM.

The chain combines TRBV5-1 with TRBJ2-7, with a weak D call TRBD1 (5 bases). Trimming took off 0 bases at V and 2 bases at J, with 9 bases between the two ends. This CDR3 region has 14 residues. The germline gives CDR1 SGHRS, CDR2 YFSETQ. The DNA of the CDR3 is TGCGCCAGCAGCTTGGACAGGACCCCCTACGAGCAGTACTTC. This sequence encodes CASSLDRTPYEQYF.

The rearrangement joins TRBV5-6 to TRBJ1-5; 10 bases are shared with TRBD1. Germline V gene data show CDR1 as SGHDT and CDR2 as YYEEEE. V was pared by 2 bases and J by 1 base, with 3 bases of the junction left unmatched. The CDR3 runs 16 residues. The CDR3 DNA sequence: TGTGCCAGCAGCTTCGGGGGACAGGGGAGCAATCAGCCCCAGCATTTT. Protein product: CASSFGGQGSNQPQHF.